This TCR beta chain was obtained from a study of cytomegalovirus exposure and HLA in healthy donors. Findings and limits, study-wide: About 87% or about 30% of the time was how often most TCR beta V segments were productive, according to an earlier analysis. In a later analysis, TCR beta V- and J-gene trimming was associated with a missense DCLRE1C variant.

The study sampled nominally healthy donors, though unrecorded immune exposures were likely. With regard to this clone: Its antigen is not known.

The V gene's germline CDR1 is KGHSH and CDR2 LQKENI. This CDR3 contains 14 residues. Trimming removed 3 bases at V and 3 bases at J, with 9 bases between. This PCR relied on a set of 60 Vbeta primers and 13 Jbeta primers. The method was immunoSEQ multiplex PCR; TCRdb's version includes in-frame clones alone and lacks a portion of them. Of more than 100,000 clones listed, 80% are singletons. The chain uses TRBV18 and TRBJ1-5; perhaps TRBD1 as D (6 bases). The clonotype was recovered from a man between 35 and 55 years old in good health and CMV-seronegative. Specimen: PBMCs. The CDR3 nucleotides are TGTGCCAGCTCACCCCGGGACAACAATCAGCCCCAGCATTTT. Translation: CASSPRDNNQPQHF. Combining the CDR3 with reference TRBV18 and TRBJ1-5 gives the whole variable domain NAGVMQNPRHLVRRRGQEARLRCSPMKGHSHVYWYRQLPEEGLKFMVYLQKENIIDESGMPKERFSAEFPKEGPSILRIQQVVRGDSAAYFCASSPRDNNQPQHFGDGTRLSIL.